Listed below are T cell receptor beta chains from one sample, sequenced in a study of T cell responses to AZD1222 COVID-19 vaccine. TCRdb keeps only in-frame clones here, not all; method: immunoSEQ multiplex PCR. The table lists around 70,000 clones, 70% to 90% of them singletons. The material was peripheral blood, obtained on day 0 of AZD1222 vaccination. These TCRs come from an adult in good health. The CDR3 runs from the conserved cysteine through the conserved F or W. A D gene is named only where the DNA matches it firmly. A row's size may be missing; if present it is once, few, many or a size class.

d_gene	v_gene	abundance	j_gene	CDR3nt	CDR3aa
-	TRBV5-4	-	TRBJ1-3	TGTGCCAGCAGCTTGGAAGGGAACGGAAACACCATATATTTT	CASSLEGNGNTIYF
-	TRBV9	-	TRBJ1-1	TGTGCCAGCAGCGTAGGTCAGGGCAGAACTGAAGCTTTCTTT	CASSVGQGRTEAFF
-	TRBV30	-	TRBJ2-7	TGTGCCTGGAGTGGAGGGGGAGCCTACGAGCAGTACTTC	CAWSGGGAYEQYF
TRBD2	TRBV5-1	-	TRBJ2-5	TGCGCCAGCAGCTTGGGTCCTAGCGGCCAAGAGACCCAGTACTTC	CASSLGPSGQETQYF
TRBD1	TRBV2	-	TRBJ1-2	TGTGCCAGCATTGGACAGGGTTACTATGGCTACACCTTC	CASIGQGYYGYTF
-	TRBV7-3	few	TRBJ1-1	TGTGCCAGTAAAATAGGGGGGATGAACACTGAAGCTTTCTTT	CASKIGGMNTEAFF
TRBD1	TRBV7-9	-	TRBJ2-7	TGTGCCAGCAGCTGGGGACAGGGGTCCTACGAGCAGTACTTC	CASSWGQGSYEQYF
TRBD1	TRBV30	-	TRBJ1-3	TGTGCCTGGAGGTCAACAGGGGCGAACACCATATATTTT	CAWRSTGANTIYF
-	TRBV28	-	TRBJ1-3	TGTGTCACCGAAAGTCCGGGACCTGGAAACACCATATATTTT	CVTESPGPGNTIYF
-	TRBV27	-	TRBJ2-1	TGTGCCAGCAGTTTATCGCCCCTTTGGCAACAGGGAAGGTCCTACAATGAGCAGTTCTTC	CASSLSPLWQQGRSYNEQFF
-	TRBV27	-	TRBJ1-2	TGTGCCAGCAGCCCCACAGGGCCCTATGGCTACACCTTC	CASSPTGPYGYTF
TRBD1	TRBV10-3	-	TRBJ2-7	TGTGCCATCAGTTGGGACAGCTCCTACGAGCAGTACTTC	CAISWDSSYEQYF
-	TRBV29-1	-	TRBJ2-1	TGCAGCGTTGAATCAGGGCGGATGGCCTACAATGAGCAGTTCTTC	CSVESGRMAYNEQFF
-	TRBV28	-	TRBJ1-1	TGTGCCAGCAGTTTGAGGAATGAAGCTTTCTTT	CASSLRNEAFF
TRBD1	TRBV7-2	-	TRBJ1-2	TGTGCCAGCAGCGATGACAGGGGCTATGGCTACACCTTC	CASSDDRGYGYTF
-	TRBV14	-	TRBJ1-6	TGTGCCAGCAGCGCTGACCGGGGTGGGGCCCTCCACTTT	CASSADRGGALHF
-	TRBV27	-	TRBJ2-1	TGTGCCAGCAGTTTCAATGCAAATGAGCAGTTCTTC	CASSFNANEQFF
-	TRBV4-2	-	TRBJ2-1	TGTGCCAGCAGCCAAATTCTAGATAGAGGTGATGGGCGGTTCTTC	CASSQILDRGDGRFF
-	TRBV7-9	-	TRBJ1-1	TGTGCCAGCAGCGAAAAAGGGAGTACTGAAGCTTTCTTT	CASSEKGSTEAFF
-	TRBV7-3	-	TRBJ2-6	TGTGCCAGCAGCCAGACAGGCTCTGGGGCCAACGTCCTGACTTTC	CASSQTGSGANVLTF
-	TRBV30	-	TRBJ1-3	TGTGCCTGGAGTGTAGGGGGGGCTGGAGGAAACACCATATATTTT	CAWSVGGAGGNTIYF
-	TRBV7-8	-	TRBJ1-5	TGTGCCAGCAGCCCCTTGTCCAATCAGCCCCAGCATTTT	CASSPLSNQPQHF
TRBD1	TRBV19	-	TRBJ1-2	TGTGCCAGTAGTAAAGGGGGCGGCTATGGCTACACCTTC	CASSKGGGYGYTF
-	TRBV4-1	-	TRBJ2-1	TGCGCCAGCAGCCAAAGGCGGGGAAATTCCTACAATGAGCAGTTCTTC	CASSQRRGNSYNEQFF
-	TRBV6-1	once	TRBJ2-7	TGTGCCAGCAGTGAAATCCCCGAGACAACCTACGAGCAGTACTTC	CASSEIPETTYEQYF
TRBD1	TRBV6-5	-	TRBJ2-7	TGTGCCAGCAGGCCCACAGGGGGAGGTTACGAGCAGTACTTC	CASRPTGGGYEQYF
-	TRBV15	-	TRBJ1-6	TGTGCCACCAGCAGAGAAGACAGGACCGATTCACCCCTCCACTTT	CATSREDRTDSPLHF
TRBD1	TRBV7-3	once	TRBJ2-7	TGTGCCAGCAGCTTAAAAGGGGGCCTCAGCTACGAGCAGTACTTC	CASSLKGGLSYEQYF
-	TRBV7-2	-	TRBJ2-4	TGTGCCAGCAGCTTAGAGGCAGAGAATCCCAAAAACATTCAGTACTTC	CASSLEAENPKNIQYF